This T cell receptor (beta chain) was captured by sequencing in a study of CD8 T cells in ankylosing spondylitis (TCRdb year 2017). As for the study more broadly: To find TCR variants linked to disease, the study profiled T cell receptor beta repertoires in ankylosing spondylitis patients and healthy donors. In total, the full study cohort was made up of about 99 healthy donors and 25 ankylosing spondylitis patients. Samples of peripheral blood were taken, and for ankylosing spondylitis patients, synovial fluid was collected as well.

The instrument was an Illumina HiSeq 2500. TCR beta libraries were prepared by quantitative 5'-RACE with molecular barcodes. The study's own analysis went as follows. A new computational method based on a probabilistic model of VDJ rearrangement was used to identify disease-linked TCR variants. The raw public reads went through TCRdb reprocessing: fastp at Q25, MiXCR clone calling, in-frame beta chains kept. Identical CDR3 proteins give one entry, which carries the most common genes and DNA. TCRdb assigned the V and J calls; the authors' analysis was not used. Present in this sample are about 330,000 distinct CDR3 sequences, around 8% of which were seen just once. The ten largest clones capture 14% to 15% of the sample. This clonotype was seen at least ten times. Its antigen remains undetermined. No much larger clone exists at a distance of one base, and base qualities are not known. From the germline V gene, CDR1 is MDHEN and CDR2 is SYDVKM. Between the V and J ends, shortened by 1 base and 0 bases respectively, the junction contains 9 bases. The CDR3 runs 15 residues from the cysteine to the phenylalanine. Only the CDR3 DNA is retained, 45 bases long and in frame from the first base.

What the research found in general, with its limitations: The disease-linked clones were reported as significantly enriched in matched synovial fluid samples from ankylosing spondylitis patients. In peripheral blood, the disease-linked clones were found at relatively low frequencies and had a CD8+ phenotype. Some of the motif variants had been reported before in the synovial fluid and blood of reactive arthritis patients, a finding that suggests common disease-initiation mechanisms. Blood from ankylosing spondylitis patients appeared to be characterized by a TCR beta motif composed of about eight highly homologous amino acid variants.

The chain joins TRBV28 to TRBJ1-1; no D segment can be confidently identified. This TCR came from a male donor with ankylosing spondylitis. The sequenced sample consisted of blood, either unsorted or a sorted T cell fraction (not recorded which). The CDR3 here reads CASSLSQNMNTEAFF. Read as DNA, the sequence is TGTGCCAGCAGTTTATCCCAGAACATGAACACTGAAGCTTTCTTT.